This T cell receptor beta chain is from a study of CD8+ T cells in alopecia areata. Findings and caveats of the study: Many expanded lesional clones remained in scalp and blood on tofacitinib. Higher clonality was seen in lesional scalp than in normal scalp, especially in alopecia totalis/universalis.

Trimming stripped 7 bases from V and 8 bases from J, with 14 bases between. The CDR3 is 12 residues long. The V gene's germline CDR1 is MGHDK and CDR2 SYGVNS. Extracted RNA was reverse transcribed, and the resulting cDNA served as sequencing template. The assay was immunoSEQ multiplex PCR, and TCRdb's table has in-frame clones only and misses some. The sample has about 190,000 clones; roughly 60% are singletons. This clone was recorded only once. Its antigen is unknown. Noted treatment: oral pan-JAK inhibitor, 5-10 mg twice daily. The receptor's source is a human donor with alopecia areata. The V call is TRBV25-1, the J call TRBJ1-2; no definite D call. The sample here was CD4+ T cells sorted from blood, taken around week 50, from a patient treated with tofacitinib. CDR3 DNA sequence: TGTGCCAGCAAAAAGAGCCTGGGGGGCTACACCTTC. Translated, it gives CASKKSLGGYTF.